The T cell receptor beta chain described here comes from a study of post-analysis software for immune sequencing data. For the study at large: The disease courses spanned relapsing-remitting, secondary progressive and progressive-relapsing forms of multiple sclerosis.

Findings of the study overall: Pronounced co-clustering by F measure was evident among identically batched samples. When compared against controls, multiple sclerosis patients showed significantly lower normalized Chao1 diversity. Patients showed TRBV5-6, TRBV5-1 and TRBV20-1 among roughly 5 TRBV segments more frequent than in controls.

The V segment lost 5 bases and the J segment 3 bases; nucleotides outside the gene matches: 11. The CDR3 runs to 16 residues. Germline-derived CDR1 and CDR2 are SEHNR and FQNEAQ (reference sequence). This clonotype was recorded a few times. Its cognate antigen is unknown. Carried by the TCR beta cDNA libraries were unique molecular identifiers. With roughly 0.95 to 11 million T cells as the source, about half a million cDNA molecules resulted. TCRdb passed the PCR reads through MiXCR, listing each CDR3 protein once. The table has roughly 400,000 distinct CDR3 sequences, approximately 39% seen once. The clonotype originates from a girl aged 2 to 10 with multiple sclerosis. Specimen: blood. The rearrangement uses TRBV7-9 and TRBJ2-7, with TRBD2 identical over 9 bases. DNA for the CDR3: TGTGCCAGCAGCGACCCCTTAGCGGGGGCCCTCTACGAGCAGTACTTC. It translates to CASSDPLAGALYEQYF.